What follows are 27 T cell receptor beta chains derived from one specimen sequenced in a study of beta chain features in type 1 diabetes (dated by TCRdb to 2017 to 2018). The library was built by means of the immunoSEQ multiplex PCR assay. The entire amount of isolated RNA was reverse transcribed using the High Capacity cDNA Reverse Transcription Kit, so the sequenced TCRB transcripts were expressed ones. Sourced from immuneACCESS, this table was stored by TCRdb with only in-frame sequences that have V and J called. A share of the clones is absent; for the studies checked, an unresolved V gene accounts for under half, and the remainder has no known explanation. The sample has under 450,000 clones on record, more than 12% of them singletons. The ten largest clonotypes hold under 0.02% of the sample. Sequenced sample: naive CD4+ T cells from blood. Sample cell subset or site, as interpreted from the label and publication: true naive CD4+ T cells. These receptors were obtained from a woman aged 18-29 years in good health.

The chain has TRBV2 and TRBJ2-7; D call uncertain. In germline, CDR1 is SNHLY, CDR2 FYNNEI. Trimming took off 5 bases at V and 6 bases at J, with 17 bases between the two ends. This CDR3 is 14 amino acids long. The CDR3 DNA reads TGTGCCAGCAGTCGAGCATTGGAGACCTCCGAGCAGTACTTC. It codes for CASSRALETSEQYF.

The table lists this clone with a few counts. The V call is TRBV7-9, the J call TRBJ2-7, with D perhaps matching TRBD1 (6 bases). The germline CDR1 and CDR2 sequences are SEHNR and FQNEAQ (reference sequence). With 5 bases removed from V and 6 bases from J, the gap between germline ends came to 20 bases. The length of the CDR3 is 15 residues. For the CDR3, the DNA is TGTGCCAGCAGCCCCCGGGACAATTATTTGGGCGAGCAGTACTTC. Protein: CASSPRDNYLGEQYF. The whole variable domain, remainder taken from reference TRBV7-9 and TRBJ2-7, is DTGVSQNPRHKITKRGQNVTFRCDPISEHNRLYWYRQTLGQGPEFLTYFQNEAQLEKSRLLSDRFSAERPKGSFSTLEIQRTEQGDSAMYLCASSPRDNYLGEQYFGPGTRLTVT.

This clone was counted only a few times. The chain has TRBV5-1 and TRBJ2-2, with a weak D call TRBD1 (5 bases). This CDR3 contains 16 residues. V gave up 4 bases and J gave up 0 bases, with 13 bases separating them. Germline values: CDR1 SGHRS, CDR2 YFSETQ. The CDR3 is CASSGRTTPNTGELFF. In nucleotides, the CDR3 is TGCGCCAGCAGCGGGCGGACAACCCCGAACACCGGGGAGCTGTTTTTT.

Only a few counts were recorded for this clone. The chain carries TRBV9 and TRBJ1-2; TRBD1 might be the D (5 bases). There are 17 residues in the CDR3. Trimming removed 1 base from V and 7 bases from J, with 23 bases in between. Looked up from germline, CDR1 is SGDLS and CDR2 is YYNGEE. The CDR3 loop is CASSVLGDSSLSAGYTF. CDR3 sequence (DNA): TGTGCCAGCAGCGTACTTGGAGACAGTTCCCTTTCGGCTGGCTACACCTTC.

V usage is TRBV29-1 and J usage is TRBJ2-7, with 9 bases identical to TRBD2. CDR3 length: 15 amino acids. V lost 4 bases to trimming and J lost 2 bases; unmatched junction nucleotides: 9. Germline lookup yields CDR1 SQVTM and CDR2 ANQGSEA. The CDR3 coding sequence is TGCAGCGTTGTGGTATTAGCGGGGGCCACCTACGAGCAGTACTTC. Translated, it gives CSVVVLAGATYEQYF.

This clone turned up a few times. The CDR3 here is CASSSRLAGGHEQFF. CDR3 DNA sequence: TGCGCCAGCAGCTCCCGACTAGCGGGAGGACATGAGCAGTTCTTC. The chain links TRBV5-1 to TRBJ2-1; 13 bases fit TRBD2. Trimming took 3 bases from V and 8 from J; bases not matched to a gene: 5. Germline CDR1 is SGHRS and CDR2 is YFSETQ. The CDR3 sequence is 15 residues long.

This clone was seen just once. CDR3 loop: CATSRKRGTSGIYEQYF. In nucleotides, the CDR3 is TGTGCCACCAGCAGAAAGAGGGGGACTAGCGGGATCTACGAGCAGTACTTC. V gene TRBV15 combines with J gene TRBJ2-7; 13 nucleotides line up with TRBD2. This CDR3 region has 17 residues. Germline CDR1 and CDR2: LNHNV and YYDKDF (reference sequence). Trimming at V came to 2 bases and at J to 3 bases, leaving 7 bases not matched to a gene. Full variable domain (missing parts from reference TRBV15 and TRBJ2-7): DAMVIQNPRYQVTQFGKPVTLSCSQTLNHNVMYWYQQKSSQAPKLLFHYYDKDFNNEADTPDNFQSRRPNTSFCFLDIRSPGLGDTAMYLCATSRKRGTSGIYEQYFGPGTRLTVT.

This rearrangement joins TRBV20-1 to TRBJ2-1; maybe TRBD2 (6 bases). This CDR3 is built from 11 residues. The germline V gene has CDR1 DFQATT and CDR2 SNEGSKA (reference sequence). V lost 5 bases and J lost 12, with 14 bases in between. The CDR3: CSAGTGTGQFF. CDR3 nucleotide sequence: TGCAGTGCTGGGACCGGGACTGGGCAGTTCTTC.

The chain employs TRBV4-1 and TRBJ2-2; weak D call: TRBD2 (6 bases). V lost 0 bases and J lost 6, with 11 bases in between. The CDR3 loop spans 15 amino acids. Germline assignment: CDR1 MGHRA and CDR2 YSYEKL. CDR3 coding DNA: TGCGCCAGCAGCCAAGATGGTTGGGGGGCCGGGGAGCTGTTTTTT. As protein: CASSQDGWGAGELFF.

The chain uses TRBV19 and TRBJ1-5; no clear D. CDR3 length: 13 amino acids. Germline CDR1 is LNHDA and CDR2 is SQIVND (reference sequence). Deletions cut 5 bases from V and 3 bases from J, with 8 bases between. The CDR3: CASSSQVNQPQHF. CDR3 DNA: TGTGCCAGTAGTTCACAAGTCAATCAGCCCCAGCATTTT.

V gene TRBV19 combines with J gene TRBJ1-4, with D possibly being TRBD1 (5 bases). The CDR3 is 14 residues long. CDR1 and CDR2 from the germline V gene are LNHDA and SQIVND (reference sequence). The V end lost 6 bases, the J end lost 2 bases, and 10 bases lay between the germline ends. CDR3 in DNA: TGTGCCAGTAGCGAACAGGCCACTAATGAAAAACTGTTTTTT. It codes for CASSEQATNEKLFF.

V is TRBV9 and J is TRBJ2-1; 8 nucleotides line up with TRBD1. The CDR3 runs to 15 residues. With 4 bases clipped from V and 6 bases from J, the junction kept 9 bases outside the gene matches. Germline loops: CDR1 SGDLS, CDR2 YYNGEE. The CDR3 region is CASSPRQGLSNEQFF. Written as DNA, the CDR3 is TGTGCCAGCAGCCCCCGACAGGGGTTGAGCAATGAGCAGTTCTTC.

This clone was recorded a few times. This rearrangement joins TRBV18 to TRBJ2-5; 10 bases fit TRBD2. The ends lost 5 bases at V and 5 bases at J; junction bases unmatched: 8. The CDR3 length is 15 residues. Germline CDR1 and CDR2: KGHSH and LQKENI. CDR3 amino acids: CASSTSGRAVETQYF. CDR3 DNA sequence: TGTGCCAGCTCAACCAGCGGGAGGGCCGTTGAGACCCAGTACTTC.

This clone has only a few counts. The V call is TRBV19, the J call TRBJ2-1; 12 bases agree with TRBD2. V lost 7 bases, J lost 3 bases, and 10 bases stayed unmatched. Germline V gene sequence: CDR1 LNHDA, CDR2 SQIVND (reference sequence). The CDR3 has 17 residues. In DNA form, the CDR3 reads TGTGCCAGTAAAGGCCGGACTAGCGGGGATTACTACAATGAGCAGTTCTTC. Translated: CASKGRTSGDYYNEQFF.

In its sample, this clone was seen a few times. V usage is TRBV27 and J usage is TRBJ1-3; a weak D match, TRBD1 (5 bases). The CDR3 consists of 14 residues. V shed 10 bases and J shed 5 bases, with 18 bases lying between them. CDR1 is MNHEY, CDR2 SMNVEV, per germline (reference sequence). Written as DNA, the CDR3 is TGTGCCACCGCCCCCGGGGGATGGCGAAACACCATATATTTT. Its protein product is CATAPGGWRNTIYF.

The chain recombines TRBV7-2 with TRBJ2-7; D not resolved. The CDR3 spans 12 residues. Germline CDR1 and CDR2: SGHTA and FQGNSA. The V and J ends lost 5 bases and 0 bases respectively, with 5 bases between them. CDR3 protein: CASSPYSYEQYF. CDR3 bases: TGTGCCAGCAGCCCCTACTCCTACGAGCAGTACTTC.

This clone has just a few counts. The identical CDR3 is also encoded by other nucleotide sequences in the sample. Written as DNA, the CDR3 is TGTGCCAGCAGTTCGGGACTAGCGGGAGAGACCCAGTACTTC. Translating gives CASSSGLAGETQYF. V is TRBV28 and J is TRBJ2-5; 12 bases map to TRBD2. The CDR3 loop spans 14 amino acids. V was clipped by 4 bases and J by 4 bases; unmatched bases: 1. Germline CDR1 MDHEN, CDR2 SYDVKM. Full variable domain (outside the CDR3, taken from reference TRBV28 and TRBJ2-5): DVKVTQSSRYLVKRTGEKVFLECVQDMDHENMFWYRQDPGLGLRLIYFSYDVKMKEKGDIPEGYSVSREKKERFSLILESASTNQTSMYLCASSSGLAGETQYFGPGTRLLVL.

The rearrangement uses TRBV30 and TRBJ2-7; weak D call: TRBD1 (5 bases). With 1 base removed from V and 6 bases from J, the gap between germline ends came to 13 bases. The CDR3 is made up of 13 amino acids. Germline-derived CDR1 and CDR2 are GTSNPN and SVGIG (reference sequence). CDR3 nucleotides: TGTGCCTGGAGTGGGTGGGGCTCCGGCGAGCAGTACTTC. This encodes CAWSGWGSGEQYF. Full variable domain (missing parts from reference TRBV30 and TRBJ2-7): SQTIHQWPATLVQPVGSPLSLECTVEGTSNPNLYWYRQAAGRGLQLLFYSVGIGQISSEVPQNLSASRPQDRQFILSSKKLLLSDSGFYLCAWSGWGSGEQYFGPGTRLTVT.

There are a few counts of this clone. The V gene is TRBV9, the J gene TRBJ2-5; 9 nucleotides match TRBD2. The CDR3 sequence is 16 residues long. V shed 0 bases and J 4 bases; nucleotides not matched to a gene: 7. The germline CDR1 and CDR2 sequences are SGDLS and YYNGEE. The CDR3 nucleotides read TGTGCCAGCAGCGTAGGGGCGGGAGGGATAGGAGAGACCCAGTACTTC. Protein product: CASSVGAGGIGETQYF.

The chain has TRBV18 and TRBJ2-1, with D possibly TRBD1 on 5 matching bases. The CDR3 runs to 13 residues. V was pared by 0 bases and J by 5 bases, with 5 bases between. Per the germline V gene, CDR1 is KGHSH and CDR2 is LQKENI. This CDR3 reads CASSPPGDNEQFF. DNA of the CDR3: TGTGCCAGCTCACCACCAGGGGACAATGAGCAGTTCTTC.

This clone has just a few counts. The chain carries TRBV28 and TRBJ2-1; 11 nucleotides agree with TRBD2. J was trimmed by 6 bases and V by 3 bases; bases with no gene match: 4. CDR3 length equals 15 residues. In germline, CDR1 is MDHEN, CDR2 SYDVKM. The CDR3 sequence: CASSFSGTSGNEQFF. The CDR3 DNA sequence: TGTGCCAGCAGTTTTTCCGGGACTAGCGGCAATGAGCAGTTCTTC.

The chain joins TRBV29-1 to TRBJ2-5; D unclear. Germline V gene lookup returns CDR1 SQVTM and CDR2 ANQGSEA. Trimming took 7 bases from V and 2 from J, leaving 11 bases between them. CDR3 length: 12 residues. The CDR3 spells CSAGVLQETQYF. DNA for the CDR3: TGCAGCGCCGGTGTATTACAAGAGACCCAGTACTTC.

The chain is built from TRBV30 and TRBJ2-7; 7 nucleotides agree with TRBD1. In germline, CDR1 is GTSNPN, CDR2 SVGIG (reference sequence). The CDR3 consists of 14 residues. With V trimmed by 0 bases and J by 4 bases, 6 bases remained unmatched. CDR3 sequence: CAWSVRGSRYEQYF. The CDR3 DNA sequence: TGTGCCTGGAGTGTCAGGGGGAGCCGGTACGAGCAGTACTTC.

J is TRBJ1-1 and V is TRBV7-9; TRBD1 is a possible D gene (5 bases). Germline assignment: CDR1 SEHNR and CDR2 FQNEAQ (reference sequence). CDR3 length equals 15 residues. Trimming cost V 5 bases and J 0 bases, with 13 bases left between them. This CDR3 reads CASSPWTNLNTEAFF. DNA of the CDR3: TGTGCCAGCAGCCCTTGGACAAATTTGAACACTGAAGCTTTCTTT.

This clone has a handful of counts. The rearrangement joins TRBV7-2 to TRBJ1-1; D remains ambiguous. Trimming shortened V by 1 base and J by 0 bases, and 9 bases separated the two germline ends. There are 15 residues in the CDR3. Germline-derived CDR1 and CDR2 are SGHTA and FQGNSA. CDR3 nucleotide sequence: TGTGCCAGCAGCTTAGGCTACAGTGTGAACACTGAAGCTTTCTTT. This encodes CASSLGYSVNTEAFF.

This clone appeared once. The rearrangement joins TRBV7-3 to TRBJ2-2, with TRBD2 matching over 9 bases. The CDR3 loop spans 16 amino acids. V dropped 5 bases and J dropped 3; count of bases not matched to a gene: 7. Germline-derived CDR1 and CDR2 are SGHTA and FQGTGA. CDR3 amino acids: CASSHGTSLDTGELFF. The CDR3 coding sequence is TGTGCCAGCAGCCACGGGACTAGCTTAGACACCGGGGAGCTGTTTTTT.

V gene TRBV4-2 combines with J gene TRBJ2-1; D perhaps matches TRBD2 (6 bases). Trimming left V 1 base short and J 4 bases short, with 17 bases between. The CDR3 loop spans 17 amino acids. Per germline, CDR1 LGHNA and CDR2 YNFKEQ. CDR3 in DNA: TGTGCCAGCAGCCAAGTTTGGGGGACTGAATTGTACAATGAGCAGTTCTTC. Its translation is CASSQVWGTELYNEQFF.